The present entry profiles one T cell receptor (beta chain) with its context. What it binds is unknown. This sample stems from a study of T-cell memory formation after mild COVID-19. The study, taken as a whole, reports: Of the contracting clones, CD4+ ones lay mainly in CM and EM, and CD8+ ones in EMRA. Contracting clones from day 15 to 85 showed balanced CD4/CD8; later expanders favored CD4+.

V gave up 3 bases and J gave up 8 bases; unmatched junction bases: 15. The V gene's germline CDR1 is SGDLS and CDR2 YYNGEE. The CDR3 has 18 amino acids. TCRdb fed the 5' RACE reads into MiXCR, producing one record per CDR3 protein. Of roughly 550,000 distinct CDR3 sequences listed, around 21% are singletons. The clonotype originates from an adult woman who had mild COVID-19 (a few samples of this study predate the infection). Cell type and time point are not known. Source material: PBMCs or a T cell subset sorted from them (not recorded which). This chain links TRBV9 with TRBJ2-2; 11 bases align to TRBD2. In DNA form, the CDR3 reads TGTGCCAGCAGCGGGGGTTCGGGACTAGCGGACCTCAGGGGGGAGCTGTTTTTT. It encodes CASSGGSGLADLRGELFF.